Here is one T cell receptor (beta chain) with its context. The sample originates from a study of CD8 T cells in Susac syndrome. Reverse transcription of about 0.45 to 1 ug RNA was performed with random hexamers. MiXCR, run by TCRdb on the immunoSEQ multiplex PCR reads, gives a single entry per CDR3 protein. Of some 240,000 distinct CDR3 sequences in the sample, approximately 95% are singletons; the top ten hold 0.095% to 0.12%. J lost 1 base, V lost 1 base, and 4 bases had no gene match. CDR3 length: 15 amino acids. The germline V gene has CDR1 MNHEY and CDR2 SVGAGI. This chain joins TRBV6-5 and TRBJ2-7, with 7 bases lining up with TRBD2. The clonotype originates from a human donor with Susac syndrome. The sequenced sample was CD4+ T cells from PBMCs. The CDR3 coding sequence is TGTGCCAGCAGTTACTTATCTAGCGGATCCTACGAGCAGTACTTC. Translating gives CASSYLSSGSYEQYF.